This T cell receptor beta chain derives from a study of T cells in localized non-small cell lung cancer. Study-wide points: T cell clonality was highest in uninvolved adjacent lung, above tumor. Researchers found a median around 50 of the top 100 tumor clones in adjacent lung.

The repertoire was sequenced with immunoSEQ multiplex PCR; TCRdb's copy has only in-frame clones and lacks some. Of about 130,000 clones listed, more than 80% are singletons. The CDR3 is 13 amino acids. Deletions cut 11 bases from V and 0 bases from J, with 13 bases between. CDR1 is KGHSH and CDR2 is LQKENI in the germline V gene. A word on this clone: No antigen is known for it.

Sample: peripheral blood, taken before any cancer treatment. The TCR sequence derives from a female donor older than 55 with stage I lung adenocarcinoma. The chain employs TRBV18 and TRBJ1-1; no clear D. The CDR3 loop is CASQGGMNTEAFF. Here the CDR3 DNA reads TGTGCCTCCCAAGGAGGCATGAACACTGAAGCTTTCTTT.